This T cell receptor beta chain was recorded in a study of blood T cell repertoires in COVID-19. Study as a whole: Acute and convalescent COVID-19 samples came from the United States, Italy and Spain. Sample material is recorded as cDNA or gDNA derived from T cells, B-cell-depleted T cells, or PBMCs.

V dropped 3 bases and J dropped 9 bases, with 12 bases sitting between them. Germline V gene sequence: CDR1 KGHSH, CDR2 LQKENI. The CDR3 is 14 amino acids. In the original analysis: Amplification from reference gene primers served as the basis for estimated nucleated cell counts. Libraries were prepared by immunoSEQ multiplex PCR; TCRdb keeps only in-frame clonotypes and omits some of them. That table is the source of V, J and clone size, and D and trimming were worked out from the DNA. The sample carries 650,000 to 800,000 clones, approximately 90% recorded once. This TCR came from a woman aged 18 to 35 with acute or convalescent COVID-19. The chain is built from TRBV18 and TRBJ1-6; unclear D gene. Sequencing was done on a sample of peripheral blood. The CDR3 loop is CASSPRENGSPLHF. The CDR3 nucleotides are TGTGCCAGCTCACCGAGGGAAAACGGTTCACCCCTCCACTTT.